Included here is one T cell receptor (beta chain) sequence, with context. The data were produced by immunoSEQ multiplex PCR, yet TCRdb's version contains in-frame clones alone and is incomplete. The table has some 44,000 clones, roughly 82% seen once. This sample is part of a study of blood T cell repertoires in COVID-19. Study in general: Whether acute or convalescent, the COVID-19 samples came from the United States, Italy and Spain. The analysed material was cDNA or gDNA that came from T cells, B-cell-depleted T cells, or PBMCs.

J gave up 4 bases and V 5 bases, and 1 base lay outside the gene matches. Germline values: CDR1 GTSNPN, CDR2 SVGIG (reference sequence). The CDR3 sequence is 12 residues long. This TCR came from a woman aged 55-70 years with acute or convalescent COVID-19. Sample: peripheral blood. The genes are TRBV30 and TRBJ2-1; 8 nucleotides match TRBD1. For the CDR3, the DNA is TGTGCCTGGGGGGACAGGTACAATGAGCAGTTCTTC. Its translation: CAWGDRYNEQFF.